The 23 T cell receptor beta chains in this list originate from one sample, sequenced in a study of shared clonotypes between healthy human individuals. Only in-frame clones appear in the TCRdb table, and some are missing; sequencing was by immunoSEQ multiplex PCR. The sample holds a few million clones, around 95% seen once. Source material: naive CD4+ T cells sorted from blood. Specified subset: CD45RA+ positively selected. Receptors were obtained from a man between 18 and 35 years old in good health.

In DNA form, the CDR3 reads TGCGCCAGCAGCCCCGTGGCAGGGGGAGAGACCCAGTACTTC. It encodes CASSPVAGGETQYF. The chain employs TRBV5-1 and TRBJ2-5, with 7 bases lining up with TRBD1. The CDR3 has 14 amino acids. Germline V lookup: CDR1 SGHRS, CDR2 YFSETQ. Losses at the gene ends were 4 bases for V and 4 bases for J; bases not matched to a gene: 7.

This clone has just one count. The chain has TRBV27 and TRBJ2-2; no firm D call. The germline V gene encodes CDR1 MNHEY and CDR2 SMNVEV (reference sequence). CDR3 length: 14 amino acids. Trimming took 6 bases from V and 2 from J, leaving 10 bases between them. The CDR3 bases are TGTGCCAGCAGAGTCCAGCGCAACACCGGGGAGCTGTTTTTT. Its protein product is CASRVQRNTGELFF.

The rearrangement joins TRBV9 to TRBJ2-2; D remains unclear. V lost 0 bases and J 0 bases, leaving 9 bases between the germline ends. The CDR3 runs 16 residues. The germline V gene encodes CDR1 SGDLS and CDR2 YYNGEE. This CDR3 is CASSVASSANTGELFF. CDR3 sequence (DNA): TGTGCCAGCAGCGTAGCCTCGTCAGCGAACACCGGGGAGCTGTTTTTT.

The chain is built from TRBV6-6 and TRBJ2-3, with TRBD2 matching 7 bases. CDR3 size: 13 residues. Trimming at V came to 7 bases and at J to 3 bases, leaving 4 bases not matched to a gene. CDR1 and CDR2 from the germline V gene are MNHNY and SVGAGI (reference sequence). The CDR3 nucleotides are TGTGCCAGCAAAGCGGGATTGACAGATACGCAGTATTTT. This codes for CASKAGLTDTQYF.

This clone was detected only once. V gene TRBV30 combines with J gene TRBJ2-3; 16 positions agree with TRBD2. This CDR3 comprises 16 residues. The V gene end was trimmed by 7 bases and the J gene end by 5 bases; junction bases not matched to a gene: 9. Per germline, CDR1 GTSNPN and CDR2 SVGIG (reference sequence). The CDR3 reads CASSSGLAGGRDTQYF. The CDR3 DNA follows: TGTGCCTCATCTTCGGGACTAGCGGGAGGGCGAGATACGCAGTATTTT.

The CDR3 reads CASRATRTADTQYF. In nucleotides, the CDR3 is TGTGCCAGCAGAGCGACTAGGACGGCAGATACGCAGTATTTT. The chain is built from TRBV6-5 and TRBJ2-3, with D perhaps matching TRBD2 (6 bases). V was shortened by 6 bases and J by 4 bases, with 14 bases between the two germline ends. This CDR3 contains 14 residues. Looked up from germline, CDR1 is MNHEY and CDR2 is SVGAGI.

The chain employs TRBV9 and TRBJ1-1; D gene ambiguous. V was trimmed by 4 bases and J by 4 bases, leaving 11 bases between them. There are 13 residues in the CDR3. Per germline, CDR1 SGDLS and CDR2 YYNGEE. The CDR3 is CASSSGRGTEAFF. CDR3 DNA: TGTGCCAGCAGCTCAGGACGAGGCACTGAAGCTTTCTTT.

This clone was seen only once. J is TRBJ1-5 and V is TRBV27; TRBD1 aligns across 8 bases. This CDR3 region has 14 residues. Germline loops: CDR1 MNHEY, CDR2 SMNVEV (reference sequence). J was trimmed by 6 bases and V by 4 bases; bases with no gene match: 5. CDR3 residues: CASSWDRFGQPQHF. As DNA, the CDR3 is TGTGCCAGCAGTTGGGACAGGTTCGGTCAGCCCCAGCATTTT.

The chain joins TRBV27 to TRBJ1-6; TRBD1 agrees at 7 bases. Trimming took 7 bases from V and 5 from J; bases not matched to a gene: 8. CDR3 length: 15 residues. Germline V gene lookup returns CDR1 MNHEY and CDR2 SMNVEV (reference sequence). The CDR3 protein is CASTQGVPHNSPLHF. For the CDR3, the DNA is TGTGCCAGCACTCAGGGGGTGCCTCATAATTCACCCCTCCACTTT.

This chain links TRBV5-1 with TRBJ2-7; D call uncertain. This CDR3 region has 14 residues. Germline lookup yields CDR1 SGHRS and CDR2 YFSETQ. Trimming stripped 2 bases from V and 5 bases from J, with 14 bases between. The CDR3 spells CASSLTPGAHEQYF. Here the CDR3 DNA reads TGCGCCAGCAGCTTAACACCCGGAGCCCACGAGCAGTACTTC. The entire variable domain, with the rest obtained from reference TRBV5-1 and TRBJ2-7, is as follows: KAGVTQTPRYLIKTRGQQVTLSCSPISGHRSVSWYQQTPGQGLQFLFEYFSETQRNKGNFPGRFSGRQFSNSRSEMNVSTLELGDSALYLCASSLTPGAHEQYFGPGTRLTVT.

CDR3 protein: CASSPGTGKLYEQYF. CDR3 sequence (DNA): TGTGCCAGCAGCCCCGGGACCGGGAAACTCTACGAGCAGTACTTC. The chain couples TRBV7-9 to TRBJ2-7, with D perhaps being TRBD1 or TRBD2 (5 bases each). Deletions cut 5 bases from V and 3 bases from J, with 17 bases between. Looked up from germline, CDR1 is SEHNR and CDR2 is FQNEAQ (reference sequence). The CDR3 totals 15 residues.

CDR3 nucleotide sequence: TGCGCCAGCAGACCTCGGACTAGCGAACAAGAGACCCAGTACTTC. This sequence encodes CASRPRTSEQETQYF. The chain couples TRBV5-1 to TRBJ2-5; 9 bases map to TRBD2. This CDR3 contains 15 residues. Looked up from germline, CDR1 is SGHRS and CDR2 is YFSETQ. The V segment lost 5 bases and the J segment 2 bases; nucleotides outside the gene matches: 7.

This chain connects TRBV2 to TRBJ2-5; D tentatively reads TRBD1 or TRBD2 (7 bases each). The V gene's germline CDR1 is SNHLY and CDR2 FYNNEI. The CDR3 runs to 14 residues. V was shortened by 8 bases and J by 3 bases, with 16 bases between the two germline ends. CDR3 bases: TGTGCCAGCGGGGAGGGGACAGTAAAAGAGACCCAGTACTTC. The encoded protein is CASGEGTVKETQYF.

This rearrangement joins TRBV7-9 to TRBJ2-2, with a weak D call TRBD2 (5 bases). V lost 5 bases and J 3 bases, leaving 16 bases between the germline ends. Germline values: CDR1 SEHNR, CDR2 FQNEAQ (reference sequence). This CDR3 contains 16 residues. Here the CDR3 reads CASSRVTGSDTGELFF. The CDR3, as DNA: TGTGCCAGCAGCCGCGTAACGGGGTCGGACACCGGGGAGCTGTTTTTT. The full variable domain, with the rest looked up from reference TRBV7-9 and TRBJ2-2, is DTGVSQNPRHKITKRGQNVTFRCDPISEHNRLYWYRQTLGQGPEFLTYFQNEAQLEKSRLLSDRFSAERPKGSFSTLEIQRTEQGDSAMYLCASSRVTGSDTGELFFGEGSRLTVL.

The chain has TRBV7-2 and TRBJ2-7, with 10 nucleotides matching TRBD2. V lost 1 base and J lost 3; bases outside the gene matches: 6. CDR1 SGHTA and CDR2 FQGNSA come from the germline V gene. The CDR3 has 16 residues. The CDR3 spells CASSLDLASGSYEQYF. The CDR3, as DNA: TGTGCCAGCAGCTTAGACTTGGCTAGCGGGAGCTACGAGCAGTACTTC.

The chain has TRBV4-3 and TRBJ1-3; D unclear. Germline CDR1 and CDR2: LGHNA and YSLEER. Trimming removed 3 bases at V and 4 bases at J, with 16 bases between. The CDR3 is made up of 16 amino acids. In DNA, the CDR3 is TGCGCCAGCAGCCAGGAATATCGAGATCTGGGAAACACCATATATTTT. This translates into CASSQEYRDLGNTIYF.

Regarding this clone: This sample includes further DNA sequences coding for the same CDR3. The genes are TRBV5-1 and TRBJ2-5, with 7 bases matching TRBD1. Germline CDR1 reads SGHRS; CDR2 reads YFSETQ. There are 14 residues in the CDR3. V lost 4 bases to trimming and J lost 4 bases; unmatched junction nucleotides: 7. The CDR3 coding sequence is TGCGCCAGCAGCCCGGGGACAGTGGGAGAGACCCAGTACTTC. This encodes CASSPGTVGETQYF. Based on the CDR3 plus reference TRBV5-1 and TRBJ2-5, the full variable domain is KAGVTQTPRYLIKTRGQQVTLSCSPISGHRSVSWYQQTPGQGLQFLFEYFSETQRNKGNFPGRFSGRQFSNSRSEMNVSTLELGDSALYLCASSPGTVGETQYFGPGTRLLVL.

This chain connects TRBV19 to TRBJ2-1; 12 nucleotides align to TRBD1. The ends lost 5 bases at V and 9 bases at J; junction bases unmatched: 8. From germline, CDR1 is LNHDA and CDR2 SQIVND (reference sequence). The CDR3 is 15 residues long. The CDR3 spells CASSFRDRGQGEQFF. CDR3 sequence (DNA): TGTGCCAGTAGTTTCCGGGACAGGGGGCAAGGTGAGCAGTTCTTC. Combining the CDR3 with reference TRBV19 and TRBJ2-1 gives the whole variable domain DGGITQSPKYLFRKEGQNVTLSCEQNLNHDAMYWYRQDPGQGLRLIYYSQIVNDFQKGDIAEGYSVSREKKESFPLTVTSAQKNPTAFYLCASSFRDRGQGEQFFGPGTRLTVL.

The chain couples TRBV6-1 to TRBJ1-1, with 10 nucleotides matching TRBD1. Germline V gene data show CDR1 as MNHNS and CDR2 as SASEGT. This CDR3 region has 16 residues. V trimming: 4 bases; J trimming: 7 bases; junction bases outside the gene matches: 12. CDR3 sequence reads: CASSVTGGVKTGEAFF. The CDR3 DNA sequence: TGTGCCAGCAGTGTGACAGGGGGCGTGAAAACTGGTGAAGCTTTCTTT.

This chain links TRBV2 with TRBJ2-7, with 8 bases fitting TRBD1. The CDR3 is 13 residues long. The J segment lost 6 bases and the V segment lost 6 bases, leaving 7 bases of the junction unmatched. From germline, CDR1 is SNHLY and CDR2 FYNNEI. The CDR3 sequence is CASSYTGGGEQYF. The CDR3 nucleotides read TGTGCCAGCAGCTATACAGGGGGAGGCGAGCAGTACTTC.

The chain combines TRBV11-2 with TRBJ1-1, with TRBD1 as a possible D gene (5 bases). Germline assignment: CDR1 SGHAT and CDR2 FQNNGV. V lost 5 bases and J 0 bases, leaving 13 bases between the germline ends. The CDR3 totals 15 residues. CDR3 nucleotides: TGTGCCAGCAGCACAGAACCAGGGATGAACACTGAAGCTTTCTTT. Amino acid sequence: CASSTEPGMNTEAFF.

The V and J genes are TRBV4-1 and TRBJ2-7, with 8 bases aligning to TRBD2. Unmatched junction bases numbered 6, after V lost 0 bases and J lost 2 bases. Germline V gene sequence: CDR1 MGHRA, CDR2 YSYEKL. CDR3 length: 16 amino acids. The CDR3 protein is CASSQDSGGAPYEQYF. In DNA, the CDR3 is TGCGCCAGCAGCCAAGACTCCGGGGGGGCCCCCTACGAGCAGTACTTC.

This chain uses TRBV2 with TRBJ2-3, with 12 bases matching TRBD2. Losses at the gene ends were 10 bases for V and 2 bases for J; bases not matched to a gene: 4. Germline lookup yields CDR1 SNHLY and CDR2 FYNNEI. The CDR3 is 14 amino acids. The CDR3 loop reads CAIWTSGNTDTQYF. The CDR3 bases are TGTGCCATTTGGACTAGCGGGAACACAGATACGCAGTATTTT. Filled out from reference TRBV2 and TRBJ2-3, the complete variable domain reads EPEVTQTPSHQVTQMGQEVILRCVPISNHLYFYWYRQILGQKVEFLVSFYNNEISEKSEIFDDQFSVERPDGSNFTLKIRSTKLEDSAMYFCAIWTSGNTDTQYFGPGTRLTVL.